This T cell receptor beta chain was identified during a study of Tregs in tolerant kidney transplant recipients. General study findings and limits: The small number of patients limits these findings pending further validation.

Points on this clone: No antigen is known for it.

Trimming removed 5 bases from V and 8 bases from J; junction bases left unmatched: 6. Germline-derived CDR1 and CDR2 are MNHEY and SVGAGI. This CDR3 is built from 14 residues. Profiled with immunoSEQ multiplex PCR; TCRdb holds only in-frame clones, not every one. Of over 50,000 clones in the sample, 70% to 90% were seen once. Unstimulated regulatory T cells (CD4+CD25+CD127-), CD4+CD25- non-regulatory cells, CD4 and CD8 cells were FACS-sorted from thawed PBMCs. This receptor was identified in a human donor who received a combined kidney and bone marrow transplant. The chain uses TRBV6-5 and TRBJ1-4; 9 bases are a match to TRBD1. Here the sequenced sample was Tregs from blood, taken before the transplant. This CDR3 reads CASSRTGEREKLFF. DNA of the CDR3: TGTGCCAGCAGTAGGACAGGGGAGAGGGAAAAACTGTTTTTT.